This passage covers 5 T cell receptor beta chains from one sample sequenced in a study of shared clonotypes between healthy human individuals (dated by TCRdb to 2018 to 2021). Library preparation used the immunoSEQ multiplex PCR assay. Drawn from immuneACCESS, this table holds only the in-frame rearrangements with V and J called that TCRdb kept. Clones are partly lost; checked studies trace under half to an unresolved V gene and leave the rest unexplained. For this sample there are hundreds of thousands of clones; approximately 79% appear just once. More than 1.5% of the sample comes from the top ten. What was sequenced was memory CD4+ T cells sorted from blood. The sample's cell subset or site label, in plain terms: CD45RA-negative fraction. Receptors originate from a woman in her twenties or thirties in good health.

This clone was detected only a few times. A much larger clone is a single base away; this may be a read error. Within the sample, other DNA sequences also encode this same CDR3. The rearrangement links TRBV5-1 to TRBJ1-1; 11 nucleotides line up with TRBD1. The CDR3 totals 14 residues. Germline assignment: CDR1 SGHRS and CDR2 YFSETQ. Trimming took 3 bases from V and 5 from J; bases not matched to a gene: 3. CDR3: CASSSGTGGTEAFF. The CDR3 nucleotides read TGCGCCAGCAGCTCAGGGACAGGGGGTACTGAAGCTTTCTTT.

V gene TRBV6-5 combines with J gene TRBJ1-2; no clear D. The germline CDR1 and CDR2 sequences are MNHEY and SVGAGI. The CDR3 has 14 residues. V gave up 6 bases and J gave up 5 bases, with 16 bases separating them. The CDR3 loop is CASRDPGEGYGYTF. For the CDR3, the DNA is TGTGCCAGCAGGGACCCCGGGGAGGGATATGGCTACACCTTC.

The rearrangement links TRBV6-6 to TRBJ2-1; D is ambiguous. This CDR3 has 11 residues. Trimming removed 2 bases at V and 6 bases at J, with 2 bases between. Germline-derived CDR1 and CDR2 are MNHNY and SVGAGI (reference sequence). The CDR3 spells CASSYINEQFF. Written as DNA, the CDR3 is TGTGCCAGCAGTTACATCAATGAGCAGTTCTTC.

The V and J genes are TRBV6-5 and TRBJ2-2, with D possibly being TRBD1 (6 bases). The CDR3 runs to 15 residues. Between the trimmed V and J ends, which lost 8 bases and 6 bases, there was a span of 19 bases. Germline V gives CDR1 MNHEY, CDR2 SVGAGI. The CDR3 DNA reads as TGTGCCAGCGGAGTAGATTACAGGGCCTCCGGGGAGCTGTTTTTT. Protein: CASGVDYRASGELFF.

This clone was observed a single time. The gene calls are TRBV29-1 and TRBJ1-1, with 7 bases matching TRBD1. V lost 7 bases to trimming and J lost 6 bases; unmatched junction nucleotides: 14. CDR1 is SQVTM and CDR2 is ANQGSEA in the germline V gene. The CDR3 has 14 residues. The CDR3 DNA follows: TGCAGCGCTAATCCGACAGGGTTCAACGCTGAAGCTTTCTTT. It is translated as CSANPTGFNAEAFF. Full variable domain (remainder filled in from reference TRBV29-1 and TRBJ1-1): SAVISQKPSRDICQRGTSLTIQCQVDSQVTMMFWYRQQPGQSLTLIATANQGSEATYESGFVIDKFPISRPNLTFSTLTVSNMSPEDSSIYLCSANPTGFNAEAFFGQGTRLTVV.